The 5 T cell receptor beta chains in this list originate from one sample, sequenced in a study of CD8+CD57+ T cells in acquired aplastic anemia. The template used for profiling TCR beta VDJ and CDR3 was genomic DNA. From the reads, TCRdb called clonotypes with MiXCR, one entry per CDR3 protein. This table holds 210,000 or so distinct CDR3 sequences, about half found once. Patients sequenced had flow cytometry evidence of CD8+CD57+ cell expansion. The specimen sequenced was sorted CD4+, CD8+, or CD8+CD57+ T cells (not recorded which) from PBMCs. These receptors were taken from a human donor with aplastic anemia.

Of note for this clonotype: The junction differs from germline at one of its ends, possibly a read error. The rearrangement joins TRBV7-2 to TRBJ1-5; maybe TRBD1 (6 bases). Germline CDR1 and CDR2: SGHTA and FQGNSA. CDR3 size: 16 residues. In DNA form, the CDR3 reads TGCGCCAGCAGTGAGTCAGGGGATGGTAGCAATCAGCCCCAGCATTTT. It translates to CASSESGDGSNQPQHF.

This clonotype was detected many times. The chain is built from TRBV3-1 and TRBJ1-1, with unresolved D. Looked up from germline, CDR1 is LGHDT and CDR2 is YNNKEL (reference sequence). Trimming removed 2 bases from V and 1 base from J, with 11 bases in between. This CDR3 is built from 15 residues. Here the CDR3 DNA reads TGTGCCAGCAGCCAACCACGACTCGGGAACACTGAAGCTTTCTTT. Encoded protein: CASSQPRLGNTEAFF. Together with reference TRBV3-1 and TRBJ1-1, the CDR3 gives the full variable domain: DTAVSQTPKYLVTQMGNDKSIKCEQNLGHDTMYWYKQDSKKFLKIMFSYNNKELIINETVPNRFSPKSPDKAHLNLHINSLELGDSAVYFCASSQPRLGNTEAFFGQGTRLTVV.

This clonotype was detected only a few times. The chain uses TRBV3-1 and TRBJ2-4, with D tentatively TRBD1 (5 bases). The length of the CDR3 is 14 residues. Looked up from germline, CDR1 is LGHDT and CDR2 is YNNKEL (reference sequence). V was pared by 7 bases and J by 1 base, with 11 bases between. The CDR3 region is CASTPGRAKNIQYF. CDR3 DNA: TGTGCCAGCACCCCAGGGCGGGCCAAAAACATTCAGTACTTC.

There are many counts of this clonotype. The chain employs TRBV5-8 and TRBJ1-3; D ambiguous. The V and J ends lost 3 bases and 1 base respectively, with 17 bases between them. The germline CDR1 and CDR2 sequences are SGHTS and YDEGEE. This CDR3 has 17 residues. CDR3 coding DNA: TGTGCCAGCAGCTGGGCCAAGAGACCGCTATCTGGAAACACCATATATTTT. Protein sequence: CASSWAKRPLSGNTIYF.

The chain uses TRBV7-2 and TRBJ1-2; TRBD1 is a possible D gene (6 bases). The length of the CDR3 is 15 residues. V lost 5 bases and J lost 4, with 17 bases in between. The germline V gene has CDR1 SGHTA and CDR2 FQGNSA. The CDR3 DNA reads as TGTGCCAGCAGCGAGAAGGGGGAGGTCTTCTATGGCTACACCTTC. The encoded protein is CASSEKGEVFYGYTF.